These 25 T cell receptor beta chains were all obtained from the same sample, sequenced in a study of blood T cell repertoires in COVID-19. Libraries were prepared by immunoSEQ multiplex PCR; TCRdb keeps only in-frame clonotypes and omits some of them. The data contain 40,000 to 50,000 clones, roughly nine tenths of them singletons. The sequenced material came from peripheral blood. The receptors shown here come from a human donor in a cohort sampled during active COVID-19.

The CDR3 DNA sequence: TGCGCCAGCAGCCCTACCTCATCCGGGAGGCCAGTAGGGGTGCCCCTCCACTTT. Amino acid sequence: CASSPTSSGRPVGVPLHF. The V and J genes are TRBV4-1 and TRBJ1-6; D is possibly TRBD1 (5 bases). Germline loops: CDR1 MGHRA, CDR2 YSYEKL. The CDR3 consists of 18 residues. Trimming removed 4 bases at V and 13 bases at J, with 29 bases between.

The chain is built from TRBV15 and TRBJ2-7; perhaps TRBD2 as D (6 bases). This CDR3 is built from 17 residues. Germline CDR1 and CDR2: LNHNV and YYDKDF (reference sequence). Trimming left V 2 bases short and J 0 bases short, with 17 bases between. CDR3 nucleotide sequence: TGTGCCACCAGCAGAACCCTTATAGCGGATAGCTCCTACGAGCAGTACTTC. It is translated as CATSRTLIADSSYEQYF.

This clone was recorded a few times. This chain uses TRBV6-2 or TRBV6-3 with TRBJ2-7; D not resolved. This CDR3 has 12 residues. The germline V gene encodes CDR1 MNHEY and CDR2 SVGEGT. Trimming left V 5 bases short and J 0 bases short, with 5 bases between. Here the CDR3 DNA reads TGTGCCAGCAGTGACACCTCCTACGAGCAGTACTTC. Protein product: CASSDTSYEQYF.

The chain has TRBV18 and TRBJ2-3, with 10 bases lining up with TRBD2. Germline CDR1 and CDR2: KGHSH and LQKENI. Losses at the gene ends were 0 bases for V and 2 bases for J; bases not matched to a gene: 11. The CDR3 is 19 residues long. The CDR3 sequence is CASSPPSPSGRLDTDTQYF. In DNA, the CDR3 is TGTGCCAGCTCACCACCATCGCCTAGCGGGAGACTAGACACAGATACGCAGTATTTT.

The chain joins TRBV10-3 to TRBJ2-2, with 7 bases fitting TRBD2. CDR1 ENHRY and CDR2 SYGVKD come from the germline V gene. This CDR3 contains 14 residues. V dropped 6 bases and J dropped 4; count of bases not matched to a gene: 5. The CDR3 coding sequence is TGTGCCATCAGAGGGGACTACCTCACCGGGGAGCTGTTTTTT. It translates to CAIRGDYLTGELFF.

This CDR3 is CASSLSPGGGNEQYF. For the CDR3, the DNA is TGTGCCAGCAGTTTATCCCCCGGCGGGGGGAACGAGCAGTACTTC. This sequence joins TRBV27 and TRBJ2-7; 8 nucleotides line up with TRBD2. This CDR3 has 15 residues. Looked up from germline, CDR1 is MNHEY and CDR2 is SMNVEV (reference sequence). V was clipped by 0 bases and J by 5 bases; unmatched bases: 6.

This CDR3 reads CASSPLTGVNEQFF. DNA of the CDR3: TGTGCCAGCAGCCCTCTGACAGGGGTCAATGAGCAGTTCTTC. The chain recombines TRBV3-1 (or the pseudogene TRBV3-2) with TRBJ2-1; TRBD1 matches at 8 bases. V was clipped by 4 bases and J by 6 bases; unmatched bases: 5. Germline V lookup: CDR1 LGHDT, CDR2 YNNKEL (reference sequence). The CDR3 consists of 14 residues.

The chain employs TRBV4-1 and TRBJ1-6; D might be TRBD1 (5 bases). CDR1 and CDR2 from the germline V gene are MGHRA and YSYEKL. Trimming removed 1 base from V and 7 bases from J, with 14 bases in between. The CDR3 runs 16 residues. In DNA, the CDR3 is TGCGCCAGCAGCCAAGTGGACAACCCGGAAAATTCACCCCTCCACTTT. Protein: CASSQVDNPENSPLHF.

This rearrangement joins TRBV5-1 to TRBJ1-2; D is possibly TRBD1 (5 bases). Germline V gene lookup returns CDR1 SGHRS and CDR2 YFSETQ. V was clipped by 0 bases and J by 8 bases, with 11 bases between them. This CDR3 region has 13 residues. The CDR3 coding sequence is TGCGCCAGCAGCTTGGGCACCCAGGGAGGCTACACCTTC. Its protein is CASSLGTQGGYTF.

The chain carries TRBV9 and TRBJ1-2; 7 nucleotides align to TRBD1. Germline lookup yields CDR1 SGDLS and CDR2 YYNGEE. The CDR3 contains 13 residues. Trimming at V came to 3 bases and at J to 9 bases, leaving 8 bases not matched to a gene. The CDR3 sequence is CASSDRPGQSYTF. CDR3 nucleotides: TGTGCCAGCAGCGACCGTCCGGGACAGAGCTACACCTTC.

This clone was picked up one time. In DNA, the CDR3 is TGTGCCTGGAGGGGGACTAGCGGAAACTACGAGCAGTACTTC. Amino acid sequence: CAWRGTSGNYEQYF. The V and J genes are TRBV30 and TRBJ2-7; 11 positions agree with TRBD2. J lost 3 bases, V lost 3 bases, and 4 bases had no gene match. The CDR3 covers 14 residues. CDR1 is GTSNPN and CDR2 is SVGIG in the germline V gene (reference sequence).

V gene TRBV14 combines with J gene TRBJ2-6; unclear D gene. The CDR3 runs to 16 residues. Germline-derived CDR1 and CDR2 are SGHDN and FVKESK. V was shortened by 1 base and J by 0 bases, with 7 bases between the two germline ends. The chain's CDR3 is CASSQGLTSGANVLTF. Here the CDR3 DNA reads TGTGCCAGCAGCCAAGGTCTAACCTCTGGGGCCAACGTCCTGACTTTC.

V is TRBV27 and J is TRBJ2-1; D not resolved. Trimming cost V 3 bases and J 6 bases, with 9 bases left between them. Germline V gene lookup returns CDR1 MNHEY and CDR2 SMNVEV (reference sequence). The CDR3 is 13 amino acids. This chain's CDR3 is CASSLSFSNEQFF. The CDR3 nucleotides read TGTGCCAGCAGTTTGTCCTTCTCCAATGAGCAGTTCTTC.

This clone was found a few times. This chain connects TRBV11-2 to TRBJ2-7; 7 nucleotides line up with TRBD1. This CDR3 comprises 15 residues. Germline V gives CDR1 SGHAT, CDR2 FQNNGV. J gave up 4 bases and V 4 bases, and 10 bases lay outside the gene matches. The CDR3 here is CASSSLQGIRYEQYF. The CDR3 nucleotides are TGTGCCAGCAGCTCTCTACAGGGGATTCGGTACGAGCAGTACTTC.

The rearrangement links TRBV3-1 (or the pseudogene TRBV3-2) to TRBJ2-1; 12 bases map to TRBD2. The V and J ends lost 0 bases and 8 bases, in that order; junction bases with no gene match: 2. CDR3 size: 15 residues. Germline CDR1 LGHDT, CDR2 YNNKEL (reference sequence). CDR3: CASSQETSGSHEQFF. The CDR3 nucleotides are TGTGCCAGCAGCCAAGAGACTAGCGGGAGCCATGAGCAGTTCTTC.

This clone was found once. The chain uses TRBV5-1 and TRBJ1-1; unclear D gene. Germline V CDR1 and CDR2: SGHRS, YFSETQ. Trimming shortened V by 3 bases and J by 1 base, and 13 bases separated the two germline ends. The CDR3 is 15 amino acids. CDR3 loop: CASSYKAGANTEAFF. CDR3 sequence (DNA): TGCGCCAGCAGCTACAAGGCGGGTGCGAACACTGAAGCTTTCTTT.

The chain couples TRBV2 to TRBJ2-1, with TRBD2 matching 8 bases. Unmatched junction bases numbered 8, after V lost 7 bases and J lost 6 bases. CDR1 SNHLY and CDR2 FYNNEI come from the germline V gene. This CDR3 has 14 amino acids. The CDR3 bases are TGTGCCAGCACCCAATCGGGAGGGTCCAATGAGCAGTTCTTC. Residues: CASTQSGGSNEQFF.

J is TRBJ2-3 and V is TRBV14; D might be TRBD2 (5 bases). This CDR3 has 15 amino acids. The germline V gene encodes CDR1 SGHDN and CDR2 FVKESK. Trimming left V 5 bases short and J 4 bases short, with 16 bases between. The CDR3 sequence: CASSAGVRSADTQYF. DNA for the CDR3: TGTGCCAGCAGCGCCGGGGTGCGGTCGGCAGATACGCAGTATTTT.

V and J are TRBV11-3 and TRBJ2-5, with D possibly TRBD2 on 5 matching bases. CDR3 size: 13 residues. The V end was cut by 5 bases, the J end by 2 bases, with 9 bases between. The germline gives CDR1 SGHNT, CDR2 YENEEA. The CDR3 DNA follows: TGTGCCAGCAGCGAGGGCTCGCAAGAGACCCAGTACTTC. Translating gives CASSEGSQETQYF.

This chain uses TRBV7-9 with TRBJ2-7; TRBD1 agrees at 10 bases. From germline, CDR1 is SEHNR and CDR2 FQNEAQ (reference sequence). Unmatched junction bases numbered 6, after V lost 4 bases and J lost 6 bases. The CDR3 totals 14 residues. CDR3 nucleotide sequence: TGTGCCAGCAGCTCCGGGACAGGGGTCTCCGAGCAGTACTTC. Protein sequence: CASSSGTGVSEQYF.

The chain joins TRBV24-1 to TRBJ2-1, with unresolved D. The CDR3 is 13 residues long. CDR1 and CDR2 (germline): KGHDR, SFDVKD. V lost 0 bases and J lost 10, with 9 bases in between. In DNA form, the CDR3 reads TGTGCCACCAGTGATTTGCGCACGACAGAGCAGTTCTTC. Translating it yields CATSDLRTTEQFF.

The CDR3 sequence: CASSPTGGTGNTIYF. CDR3 nucleotide sequence: TGTGCCAGCAGCCCTACAGGGGGGACTGGAAACACCATATATTTT. The chain joins TRBV7-9 to TRBJ1-3, with TRBD1 matching over 8 bases. The germline V gene has CDR1 SEHNR and CDR2 FQNEAQ (reference sequence). After removal of 5 bases from V and 2 bases from J, the junction contained 5 bases not matched to a gene. The CDR3 runs to 15 residues.

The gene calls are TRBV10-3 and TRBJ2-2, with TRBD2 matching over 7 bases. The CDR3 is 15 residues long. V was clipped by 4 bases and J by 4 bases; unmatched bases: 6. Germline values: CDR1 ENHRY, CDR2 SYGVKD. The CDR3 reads CAISVVSSGTGELFF. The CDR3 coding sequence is TGTGCCATCAGTGTCGTGTCTAGCGGCACCGGGGAGCTGTTTTTT.

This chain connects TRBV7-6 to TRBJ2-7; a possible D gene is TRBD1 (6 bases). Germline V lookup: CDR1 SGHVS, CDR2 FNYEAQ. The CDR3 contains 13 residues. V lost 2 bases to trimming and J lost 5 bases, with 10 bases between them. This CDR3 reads CASSLTQGHEQYF. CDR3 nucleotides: TGTGCCAGCAGCTTAACCCAGGGGCACGAGCAGTACTTC.

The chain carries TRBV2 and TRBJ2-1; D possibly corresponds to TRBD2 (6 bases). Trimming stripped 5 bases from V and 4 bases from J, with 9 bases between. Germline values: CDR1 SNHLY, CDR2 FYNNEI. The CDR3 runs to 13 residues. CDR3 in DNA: TGTGCCAGCAGTAACCGGGAGTACAATGAGCAGTTCTTC. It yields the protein CASSNREYNEQFF.